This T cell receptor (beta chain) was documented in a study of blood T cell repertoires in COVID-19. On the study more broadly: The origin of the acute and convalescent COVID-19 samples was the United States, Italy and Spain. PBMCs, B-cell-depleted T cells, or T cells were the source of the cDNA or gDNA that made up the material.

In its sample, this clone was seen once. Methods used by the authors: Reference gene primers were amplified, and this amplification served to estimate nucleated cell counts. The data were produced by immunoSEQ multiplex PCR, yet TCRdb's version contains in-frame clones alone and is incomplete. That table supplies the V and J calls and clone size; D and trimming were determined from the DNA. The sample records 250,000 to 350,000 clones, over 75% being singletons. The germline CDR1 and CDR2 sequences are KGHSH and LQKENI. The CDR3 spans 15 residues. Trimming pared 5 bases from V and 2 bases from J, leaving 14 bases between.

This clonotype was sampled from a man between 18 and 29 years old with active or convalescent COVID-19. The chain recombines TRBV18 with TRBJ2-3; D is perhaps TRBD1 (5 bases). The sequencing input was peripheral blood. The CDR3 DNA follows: TGTGCCAGCTCAGGGGAACAGGTCCCCACAGATACGCAGTATTTT. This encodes CASSGEQVPTDTQYF.